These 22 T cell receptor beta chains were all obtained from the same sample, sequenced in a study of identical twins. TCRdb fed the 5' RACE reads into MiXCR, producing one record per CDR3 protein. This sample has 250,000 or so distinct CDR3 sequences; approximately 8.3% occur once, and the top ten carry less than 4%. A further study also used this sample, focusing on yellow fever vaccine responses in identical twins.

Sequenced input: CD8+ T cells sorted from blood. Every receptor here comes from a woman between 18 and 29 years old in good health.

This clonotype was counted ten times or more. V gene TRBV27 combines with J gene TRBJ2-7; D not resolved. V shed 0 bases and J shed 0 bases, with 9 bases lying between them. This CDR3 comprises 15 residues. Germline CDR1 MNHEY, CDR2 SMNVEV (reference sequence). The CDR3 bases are TGTGCCAGCAGTTTATCGAACCCGAGCTCCTACGAGCAGTACTTC. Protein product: CASSLSNPSSYEQYF.

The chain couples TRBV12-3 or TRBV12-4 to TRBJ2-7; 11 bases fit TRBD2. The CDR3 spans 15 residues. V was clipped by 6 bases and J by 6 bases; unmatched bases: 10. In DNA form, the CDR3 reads TGTGCCAGCAGCTATCTGACTAGCGGGGCGCTCGAGCAGTACTTC. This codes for CASSYLTSGALEQYF.

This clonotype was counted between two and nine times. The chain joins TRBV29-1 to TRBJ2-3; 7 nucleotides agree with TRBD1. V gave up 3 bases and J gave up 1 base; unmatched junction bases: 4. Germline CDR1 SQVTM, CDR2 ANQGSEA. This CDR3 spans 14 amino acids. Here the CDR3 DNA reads TGCAGCGTTGAGGCCGGACAGGGCACAGATACGCAGTATTTT. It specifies CSVEAGQGTDTQYF.

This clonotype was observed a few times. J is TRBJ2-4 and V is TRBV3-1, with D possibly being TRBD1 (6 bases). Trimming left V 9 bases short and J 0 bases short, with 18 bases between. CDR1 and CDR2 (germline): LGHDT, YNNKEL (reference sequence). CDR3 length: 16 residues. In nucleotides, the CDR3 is TGTGCCAGTAGGGACAATAACGGGCTAGCCAAAAACATTCAGTACTTC. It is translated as CASRDNNGLAKNIQYF.

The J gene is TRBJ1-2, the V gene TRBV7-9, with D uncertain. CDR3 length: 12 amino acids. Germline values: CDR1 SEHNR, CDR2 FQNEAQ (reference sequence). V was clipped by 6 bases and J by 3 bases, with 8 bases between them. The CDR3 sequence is CASRPTHYGYTF. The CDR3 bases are TGTGCCAGCAGACCAACGCACTATGGCTACACCTTC.

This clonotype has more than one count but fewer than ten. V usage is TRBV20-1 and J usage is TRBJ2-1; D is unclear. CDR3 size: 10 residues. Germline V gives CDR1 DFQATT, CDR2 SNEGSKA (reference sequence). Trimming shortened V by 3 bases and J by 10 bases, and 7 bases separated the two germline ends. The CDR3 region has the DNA TGCAGTGCTAGTTTCCAGGAGCAGTTCTTC. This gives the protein CSASFQEQFF.

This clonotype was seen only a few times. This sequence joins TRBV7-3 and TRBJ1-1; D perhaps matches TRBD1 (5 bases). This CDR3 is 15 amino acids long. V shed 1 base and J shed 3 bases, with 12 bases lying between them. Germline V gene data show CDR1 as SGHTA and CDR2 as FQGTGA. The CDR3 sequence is CASSLIGGMDTEAFF. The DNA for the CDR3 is TGTGCCAGCAGCTTAATTGGGGGGATGGACACTGAAGCTTTCTTT.

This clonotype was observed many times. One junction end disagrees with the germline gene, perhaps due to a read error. As DNA, the CDR3 is TGCGCCAGCAGCTTGGAGGGGTACAATGAGCAGTTCTTC. Its translation is CASSLEGYNEQFF. The chain carries TRBV11-2 and TRBJ2-1, with a possible D match to TRBD2 (6 bases). Germline V lookup: CDR1 SGHAT, CDR2 FQNNGV. This CDR3 comprises 13 residues.

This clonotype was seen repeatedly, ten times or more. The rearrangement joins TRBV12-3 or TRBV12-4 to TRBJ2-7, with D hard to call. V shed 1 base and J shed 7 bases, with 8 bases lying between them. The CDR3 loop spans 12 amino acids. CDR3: CASSLGADEQYF. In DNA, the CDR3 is TGTGCCAGCAGTTTAGGGGCAGATGAGCAGTACTTC.

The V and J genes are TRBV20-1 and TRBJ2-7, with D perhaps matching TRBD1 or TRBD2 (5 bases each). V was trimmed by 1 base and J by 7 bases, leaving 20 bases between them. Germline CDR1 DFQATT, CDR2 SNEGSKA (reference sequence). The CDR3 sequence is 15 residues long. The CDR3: CSARGSGAGAGEQYF. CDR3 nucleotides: TGCAGTGCTAGAGGCTCTGGGGCCGGGGCGGGTGAGCAGTACTTC.

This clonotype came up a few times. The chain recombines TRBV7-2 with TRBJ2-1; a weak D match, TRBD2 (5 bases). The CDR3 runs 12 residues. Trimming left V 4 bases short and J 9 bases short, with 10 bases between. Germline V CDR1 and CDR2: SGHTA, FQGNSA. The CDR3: CASSYSSFEQFF. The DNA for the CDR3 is TGTGCCAGCAGCTATTCTAGCTTTGAGCAGTTCTTC.

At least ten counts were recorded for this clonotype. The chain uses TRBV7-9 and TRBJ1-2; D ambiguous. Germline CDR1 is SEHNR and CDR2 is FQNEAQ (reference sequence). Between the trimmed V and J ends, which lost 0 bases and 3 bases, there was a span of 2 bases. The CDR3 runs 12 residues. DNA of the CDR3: TGTGCCAGCAGCTTAGCCGACTATGGCTACACCTTC. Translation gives CASSLADYGYTF.

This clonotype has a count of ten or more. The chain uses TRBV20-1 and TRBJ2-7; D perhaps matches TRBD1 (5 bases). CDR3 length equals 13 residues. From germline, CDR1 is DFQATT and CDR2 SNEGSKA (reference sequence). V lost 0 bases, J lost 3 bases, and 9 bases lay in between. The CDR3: CSAREGRDYEQYF. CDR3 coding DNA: TGCAGTGCTAGAGAGGGCAGGGACTACGAGCAGTACTTC.

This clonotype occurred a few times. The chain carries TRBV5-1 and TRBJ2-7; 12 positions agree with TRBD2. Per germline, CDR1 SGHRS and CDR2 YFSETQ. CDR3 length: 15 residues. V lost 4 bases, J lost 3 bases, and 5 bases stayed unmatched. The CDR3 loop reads CASSHRLAGVYEQYF. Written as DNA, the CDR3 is TGCGCCAGCAGCCACCGACTAGCGGGGGTCTACGAGCAGTACTTC.

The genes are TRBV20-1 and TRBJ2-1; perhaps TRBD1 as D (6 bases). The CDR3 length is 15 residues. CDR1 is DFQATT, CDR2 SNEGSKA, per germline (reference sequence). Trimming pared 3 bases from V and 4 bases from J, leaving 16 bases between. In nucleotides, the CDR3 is TGCAGTGCTAGCTCCGGACAGACCCATTACAATGAGCAGTTCTTC. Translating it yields CSASSGQTHYNEQFF.

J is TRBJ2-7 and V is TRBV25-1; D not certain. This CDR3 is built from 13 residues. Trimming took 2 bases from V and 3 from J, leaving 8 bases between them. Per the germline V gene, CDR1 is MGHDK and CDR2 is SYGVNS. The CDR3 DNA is TGTGCCAGCAGTGAAGAGTCTTACTACGAGCAGTACTTC. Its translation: CASSEESYYEQYF.

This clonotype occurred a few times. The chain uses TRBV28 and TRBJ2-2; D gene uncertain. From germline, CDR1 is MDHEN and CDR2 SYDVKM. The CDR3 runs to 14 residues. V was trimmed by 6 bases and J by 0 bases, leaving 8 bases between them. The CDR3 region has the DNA TGTGCCAGCAGCCCACAGACGAACACCGGGGAGCTGTTTTTT. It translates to CASSPQTNTGELFF. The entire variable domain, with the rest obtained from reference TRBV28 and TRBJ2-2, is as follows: DVKVTQSSRYLVKRTGEKVFLECVQDMDHENMFWYRQDPGLGLRLIYFSYDVKMKEKGDIPEGYSVSREKKERFSLILESASTNQTSMYLCASSPQTNTGELFFGEGSRLTVL.

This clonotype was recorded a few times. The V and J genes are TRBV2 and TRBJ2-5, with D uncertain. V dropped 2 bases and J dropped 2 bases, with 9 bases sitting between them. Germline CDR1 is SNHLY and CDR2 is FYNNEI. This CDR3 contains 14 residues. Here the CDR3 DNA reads TGTGCCAGCAGTGAATACAGAGCTCAAGAGACCCAGTACTTC. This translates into CASSEYRAQETQYF.

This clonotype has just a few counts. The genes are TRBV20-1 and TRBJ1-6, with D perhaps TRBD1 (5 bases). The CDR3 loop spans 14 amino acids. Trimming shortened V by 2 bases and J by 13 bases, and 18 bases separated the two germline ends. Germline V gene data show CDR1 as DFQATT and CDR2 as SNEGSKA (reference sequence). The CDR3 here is CSARSETAFRPLHF. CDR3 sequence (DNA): TGCAGTGCTAGAAGTGAGACAGCCTTTCGGCCCCTCCACTTT.

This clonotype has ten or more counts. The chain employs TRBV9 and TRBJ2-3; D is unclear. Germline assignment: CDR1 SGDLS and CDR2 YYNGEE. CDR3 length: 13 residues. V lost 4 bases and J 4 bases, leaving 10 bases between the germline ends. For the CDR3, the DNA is TGTGCCAGCAGCACCCTGGCCGCAGATACGCAGTATTTT. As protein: CASSTLAADTQYF.

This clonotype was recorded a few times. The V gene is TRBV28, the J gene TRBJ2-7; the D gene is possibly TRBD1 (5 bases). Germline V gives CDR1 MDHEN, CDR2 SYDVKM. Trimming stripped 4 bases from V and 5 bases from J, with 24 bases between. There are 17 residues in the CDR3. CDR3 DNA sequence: TGTGCCAGCAGTTGGCCAGGGCAGACGACCGAGCGCGACGAGCAGTACTTC. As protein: CASSWPGQTTERDEQYF. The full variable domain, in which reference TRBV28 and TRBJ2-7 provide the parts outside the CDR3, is DVKVTQSSRYLVKRTGEKVFLECVQDMDHENMFWYRQDPGLGLRLIYFSYDVKMKEKGDIPEGYSVSREKKERFSLILESASTNQTSMYLCASSWPGQTTERDEQYFGPGTRLTVT.

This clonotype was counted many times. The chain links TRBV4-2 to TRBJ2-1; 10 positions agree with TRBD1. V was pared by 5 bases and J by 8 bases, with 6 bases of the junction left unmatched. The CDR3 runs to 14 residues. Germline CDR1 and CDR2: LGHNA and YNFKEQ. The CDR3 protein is CASSARQGADEQFF. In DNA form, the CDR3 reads TGTGCCAGCAGCGCCCGACAGGGGGCTGATGAGCAGTTCTTC.